This TCR beta chain was identified during a study of response to subunit inactivated influenza vaccine. Study-wide results and caveats: The authors offered the suggestion that each seasonal influenza vaccination recruits few new T cells.

TCRdb re-called the RT-PCR reads with MiXCR, one entry per CDR3 protein. The table lists 250,000 to 350,000 distinct CDR3 sequences, about 20% of them singletons. Germline V gene sequence: CDR1 SQVTM, CDR2 ANQGSEA. The CDR3 extends over 14 amino acids. V was trimmed by 4 bases and J by 1 base, leaving 11 bases between them. This clonotype was observed a handful of times. Its antigen remains unidentified. The rearrangement links TRBV29-1 to TRBJ1-3; the D is unclear. This TCR derives from a man aged 45 to 75 who received an inactivated influenza vaccine. This specimen consisted of PBMCs from blood, obtained less than 22 months after vaccination. The CDR3 spells CSVGFRSSGNTIYF. The CDR3 DNA reads TGCAGCGTTGGCTTCAGGAGTTCTGGAAACACCATATATTTT. Full variable domain (remainder filled in from reference TRBV29-1 and TRBJ1-3): SAVISQKPSRDICQRGTSLTIQCQVDSQVTMMFWYRQQPGQSLTLIATANQGSEATYESGFVIDKFPISRPNLTFSTLTVSNMSPEDSSIYLCSVGFRSSGNTIYFGEGSWLTVV.